This TCR beta chain was documented in a study of cytomegalovirus exposure and HLA in healthy donors. Study-wide background: Within the Caucasian-associated ancestry cluster were roughly 81% of the 350 to 400 genotyped donors. Overall study results and limits: The study flagged some 170 TCR beta chains as cytomegalovirus-associated. Highly shared sequence variants in one cluster were likely a sequencing artifact.

The PCR ran on 60 Vbeta and 13 Jbeta primers. Data came from immunoSEQ multiplex PCR; TCRdb stores just in-frame clones and leaves some out. The sample lists about 130,000 clones, 80% occurring once. This clone was detected once. What it recognizes is unknown. Germline V gene sequence: CDR1 SEHNR, CDR2 FQNEAQ (reference sequence). Germline trimming cut 3 bases from V and 1 base from J; bases unmatched to any gene: 8. CDR3 size: 16 residues. The clonotype comes from a female donor in good health and CMV-seronegative. The rearrangement uses TRBV7-9 and TRBJ1-2; 7 positions match TRBD1. The sample was PBMCs. This chain's CDR3 is CASSLGSGTDNYGYTF. CDR3 nucleotides: TGTGCCAGCAGCTTGGGGTCCGGGACAGATAACTATGGCTACACCTTC.